This T cell receptor beta chain originates from a study of CD8+ T cells in alopecia areata. Looking at the study overall: Those patients who were treated received oral tofacitinib, which was given at 5 to 10 mg twice daily for moderate-to-severe alopecia areata. Study conclusions and caveats: When scalp samples are sequenced, resident alphabeta T cells of normal skin are also captured.

TCR sequencing used cDNA made by reverse transcription of extracted RNA. Data came from immunoSEQ multiplex PCR; TCRdb stores just in-frame clones and leaves some out. This sample carries 150,000 to 200,000 clones, roughly 60% of them seen once, and the ten largest clones take approximately 0.93%. The treatment: oral pan-JAK inhibitor, 5-10 mg twice daily. The V gene lost 2 bases and the J gene lost 10 bases, with 15 bases spanning the gap. The CDR3 contains 13 residues. Germline loops: CDR1 MGHDK, CDR2 SYGVNS. A note on this clone: As yet, its antigen is unknown.

The chain employs TRBV25-1 and TRBJ2-7; D assignment may be TRBD1 or TRBD2 (5 bases each). This material consisted of CD4+ T cells sorted from blood, taken at week 24, from a patient treated with tofacitinib. The TCR originated in a human donor with alopecia areata. The CDR3 region is CASSELTGTVQYF. DNA for the CDR3: TGTGCCAGCAGTGAACTTACCGGGACGGTACAGTACTTC.